This T cell receptor (beta chain) came from a study of cytomegalovirus exposure and HLA in healthy donors. Findings of the study overall: Among TCR beta chains of equal frequency, HLA-associated ones were more clonally expanded in a later analysis. Reports described diagnosis of cytomegalovirus status by the classifier as highly specific and sensitive.

Turning to this clone: Its antigen is as yet unknown.

With 60 Vbeta and 13 Jbeta primers, the PCR was carried out. Sequenced by immunoSEQ multiplex PCR; TCRdb stores in-frame clones only, minus some. This table holds about 190,000 clones, around 79% found once. J lost 1 base, V lost 5 bases, and 6 bases had no gene match. The CDR3 length is 15 residues. Germline V gene sequence: CDR1 MNHEY, CDR2 SMNVEV (reference sequence). Source material: PBMCs. The sequence came from a young woman in good health and CMV-seronegative. The chain combines TRBV27 with TRBJ1-1, with 8 bases that match TRBD1. The CDR3 region has the DNA TGTGCCAGCAGTCACCCAGGGACAGGGAACACTGAAGCTTTCTTT. It codes for CASSHPGTGNTEAFF.